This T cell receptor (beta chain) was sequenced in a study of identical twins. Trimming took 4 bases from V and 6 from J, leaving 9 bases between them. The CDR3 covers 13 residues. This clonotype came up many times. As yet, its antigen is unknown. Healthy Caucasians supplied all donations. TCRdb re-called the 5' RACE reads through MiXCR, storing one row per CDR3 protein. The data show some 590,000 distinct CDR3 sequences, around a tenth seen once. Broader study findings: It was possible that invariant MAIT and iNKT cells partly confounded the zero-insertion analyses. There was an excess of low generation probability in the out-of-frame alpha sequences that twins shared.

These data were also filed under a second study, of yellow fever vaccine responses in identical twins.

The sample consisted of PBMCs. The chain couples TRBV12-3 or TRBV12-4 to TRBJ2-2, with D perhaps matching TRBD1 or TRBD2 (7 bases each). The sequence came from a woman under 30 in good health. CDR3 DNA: TGTGCCAGCAGTTCAGGGGGGGCCGGGGAGCTGTTTTTT. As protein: CASSSGGAGELFF.